The source of this T cell receptor beta chain is a study of cytomegalovirus exposure and HLA in healthy donors. Concerning this clone: Its specificity is not known.

General study findings and limits: In presence/absence analyses, roughly uniform sequencing depth across donors was assumed. A later analysis associated some 16,000 TCR beta sequences with HLA alleles at a 0.05 false discovery rate. In vitro work confirmed that three CMV-associated chains recognize CMV antigens. Later analysis identified a missense DCLRE1C variant that was linked to TCR beta V- and J-gene trimming.

PCR used 60 Vbeta primers and 13 Jbeta primers. Data came from immunoSEQ multiplex PCR; TCRdb stores just in-frame clones and leaves some out. The repertoire holds about 120,000 clones, with around 81% as singletons. CDR3 length: 16 amino acids. V trimming: 1 base; J trimming: 7 bases; junction bases outside the gene matches: 8. The germline V gene has CDR1 SGHRS and CDR2 YFSETQ. This sequence was found in a female donor in good health and CMV-seronegative. Input material: PBMCs. The genes are TRBV5-1 and TRBJ2-1, with TRBD2 matching 10 bases. As DNA, the CDR3 is TGCGCCAGCAGCTTGACTAGCGGGACGGCGGGTAATGAGCAGTTCTTC. As protein: CASSLTSGTAGNEQFF.